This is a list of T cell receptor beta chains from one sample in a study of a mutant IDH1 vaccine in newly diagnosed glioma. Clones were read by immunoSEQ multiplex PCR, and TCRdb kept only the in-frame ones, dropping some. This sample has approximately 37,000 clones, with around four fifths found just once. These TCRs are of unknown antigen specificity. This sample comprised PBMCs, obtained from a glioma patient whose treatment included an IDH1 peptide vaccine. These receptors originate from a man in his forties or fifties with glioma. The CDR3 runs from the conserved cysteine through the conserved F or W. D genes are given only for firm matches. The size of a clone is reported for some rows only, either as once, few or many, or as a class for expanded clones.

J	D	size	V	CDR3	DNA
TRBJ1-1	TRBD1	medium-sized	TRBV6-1	CASSPTGVGTEAFF	TGTGCCAGCAGCCCCACAGGGGTGGGGACTGAAGCTTTCTTT
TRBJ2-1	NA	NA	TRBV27	CASSLLPQGYGNEQFF	TGTGCCAGCAGCCTCCTTCCCCAGGGTTACGGCAATGAGCAGTTCTTC
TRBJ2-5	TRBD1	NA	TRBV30	CAWSVLHRGQETQYF	TGTGCCTGGAGTGTACTCCACAGGGGCCAAGAGACCCAGTACTTC
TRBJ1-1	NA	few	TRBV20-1	CSPAPTEAFF	TGCAGCCCAGCCCCAACTGAAGCTTTCTTT
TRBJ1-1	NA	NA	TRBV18	CASSGIPNRMNTEAFF	TGTGCCAGCTCAGGGATCCCCAATCGGATGAACACTGAAGCTTTCTTT
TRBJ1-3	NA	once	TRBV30	CAWSDGISGNTIYF	TGTGCCTGGAGTGACGGCATCTCTGGAAACACCATATATTTT
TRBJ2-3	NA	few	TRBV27	CASSRSAARIDTQYF	TGTGCCAGCAGCCGATCGGCGGCCCGCATTGATACGCAGTATTTT
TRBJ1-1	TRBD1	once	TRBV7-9	CASSLGTVYGDEAFF	TGTGCCAGCAGCCTAGGGACAGTCTACGGGGATGAAGCTTTCTTT
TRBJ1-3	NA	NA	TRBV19	CASRPDSGAAGNTIYF	TGTGCCAGCAGGCCCGATTCAGGGGCGGCAGGAAACACCATATATTTT
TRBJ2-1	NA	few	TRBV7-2	CASSGGRGYEQFF	TGTGCCAGCAGCGGAGGACGGGGGTATGAGCAGTTCTTC
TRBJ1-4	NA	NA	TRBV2	CASTGDGKLFF	TGTGCCAGCACAGGGGACGGAAAACTGTTTTTT
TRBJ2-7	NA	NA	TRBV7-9	CASSSSPGGTYEQYF	TGTGCCAGCAGCTCTTCTCCAGGGGGGACCTACGAGCAGTACTTC
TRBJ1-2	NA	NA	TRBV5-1	CASSLEGASYGYTF	TGCGCCAGCAGCTTGGAAGGGGCGAGCTATGGCTACACCTTC
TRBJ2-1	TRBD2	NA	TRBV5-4	CASSAPGLGSPNEQFF	TGTGCCAGCAGCGCTCCGGGACTAGGGTCCCCAAATGAGCAGTTCTTC
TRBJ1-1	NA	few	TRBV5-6	CASSLAMDTEAFF	TGTGCCAGCAGCTTGGCCATGGACACTGAAGCTTTCTTT
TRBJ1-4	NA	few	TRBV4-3	CASSQDRSEKLFF	TGCGCCAGCAGCCAAGATCGGAGTGAAAAACTGTTTTTT
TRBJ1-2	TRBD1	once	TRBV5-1	CASRPDRSGYGYTF	TGCGCCAGCAGGCCGGACAGGTCGGGCTATGGCTACACCTTC
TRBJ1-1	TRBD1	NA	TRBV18	CASSPTGEWTEAFF	TGTGCCAGCTCACCGACAGGGGAATGGACTGAAGCTTTCTTT
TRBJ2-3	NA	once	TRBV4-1	CASSRVPGTDTQYF	TGCGCCAGCAGCCGCGTTCCGGGAACAGATACGCAGTATTTT
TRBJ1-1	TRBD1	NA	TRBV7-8	CATRDRGEAEAFF	TGTGCCACCCGGGACAGGGGCGAGGCTGAAGCTTTCTTT
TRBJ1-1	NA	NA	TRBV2	CASSERAFNTEAFF	TGTGCCAGCAGTGAACGGGCCTTTAACACTGAAGCTTTCTTT
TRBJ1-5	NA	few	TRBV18	CASSPGPNQPQHF	TGTGCCAGCTCACCAGGGCCCAATCAGCCCCAGCATTTT
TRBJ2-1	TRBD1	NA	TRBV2	CASREDTGEYEQFF	TGTGCCAGCAGGGAGGATACAGGGGAGTATGAGCAGTTCTTC
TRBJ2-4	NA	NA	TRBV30	CAWSPSWGIAKNIQYF	TGTGCCTGGAGTCCATCTTGGGGTATAGCCAAAAACATTCAGTACTTC
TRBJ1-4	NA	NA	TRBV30	CAWSRGRSNEKLFF	TGTGCCTGGAGTCGGGGGAGGAGTAATGAAAAACTGTTTTTT
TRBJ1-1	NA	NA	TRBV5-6	CASSLALGGTAFYAAFF	TGTGCCAGCAGCTTGGCTTTGGGGGGCACGGCTTTTTATGCAGCTTTCTTT
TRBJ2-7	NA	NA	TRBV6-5	CASRDSGLSYEQYF	TGTGCCAGCAGGGATTCGGGACTTTCCTACGAGCAGTACTTC
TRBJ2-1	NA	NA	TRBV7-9	CASSLRLMNEQFF	TGTGCCAGCAGCTTACGGCTAATGAATGAGCAGTTCTTC
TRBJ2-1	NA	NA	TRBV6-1	CASTGQPSYNEQFF	TGTGCCAGCACTGGCCAGCCTTCCTACAATGAGCAGTTCTTC
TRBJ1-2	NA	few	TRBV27	CASRFYVGDLYGYTF	TGTGCCAGCAGGTTTTACGTAGGGGACCTCTATGGCTACACCTTC
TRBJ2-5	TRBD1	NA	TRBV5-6	CASSPPTGRATQYF	TGTGCCAGCAGCCCCCCGACAGGGCGGGCGACCCAGTACTTC
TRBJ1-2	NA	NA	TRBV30	CAWRPQVNYGYTF	TGTGCCTGGAGGCCCCAGGTCAACTATGGCTACACCTTC
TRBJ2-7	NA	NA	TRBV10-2	CASSEWGPSYEQYF	TGCGCCAGCAGTGAATGGGGTCCCTCCTACGAGCAGTACTTC
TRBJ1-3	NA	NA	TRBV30	CAWNKNSGNTIYF	TGTGCCTGGAACAAGAACTCTGGAAACACCATATATTTT
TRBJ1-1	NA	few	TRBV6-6	CASTKGGTEAFF	TGTGCCAGCACTAAGGGGGGAACTGAAGCTTTCTTT